Listed below are T cell receptor beta chains from one sample, sequenced in a study of cytomegalovirus exposure and HLA in healthy donors. Produced via immunoSEQ multiplex PCR; TCRdb's table is partial and in-frame only. Of roughly 100,000 clones listed, about 71% are singletons. The specimen sequenced was PBMCs. These receptors all stem from a boy younger than 18 in good health and CMV-seronegative. The CDR3 runs from the conserved cysteine through the conserved F or W.

j_call v_call cdr3_aa
TRBJ2-2 TRBV30 CAWNLRIRQGANTGELFF
TRBJ2-7 TRBV15 CATSRTAPAPIEQYF
TRBJ2-2 TRBV28 CASSVGGPGDTGELFF
TRBJ1-1 TRBV2 CASSVEPGMNTEAFF
TRBJ2-7 TRBV28 CASSLATGTYEQYF
TRBJ2-2 TRBV4-1 CASSPRRVQPGTANTGELFF
TRBJ2-3 TRBV6-5 CASSGQGTDTQYF
TRBJ2-7 TRBV5-4 CASNQGDSNSGEQYF
TRBJ1-5 TRBV5-4 CASSPDRGPNQPQHF
TRBJ1-5 TRBV7-9 CASSFGGASNQPQHF
TRBJ2-7 TRBV7-9 CASSLFQGARAYEQYF
TRBJ2-5 TRBV30 CAWTMTGQETQYF
TRBJ2-2 TRBV5-1 CASSLGLNTGELFF
TRBJ1-1 TRBV5-8 CASSRGTGGSGTEAFF
TRBJ2-1 TRBV2 CASRGGLAGVEQFF
TRBJ1-3 TRBV9 CASSAQVRSGNTIYF
TRBJ2-7 TRBV13 CASSRRSVTGGTYEQYF
TRBJ2-7 TRBV15 CATSNFFSYEQYF
TRBJ1-6 TRBV5-4 CASSLTGNYNSPLHF
TRBJ2-2 TRBV4-3 CASSQDRQANTGELFF
TRBJ1-1 TRBV7-9 CASSLEQGKAFF
TRBJ1-5 TRBV28 CASSTPSRGRDQPQHF
TRBJ2-2 TRBV6-4 CASSARGFGELFF
TRBJ1-4 TRBV19 CASSIGGTGQEKLFF
TRBJ1-4 TRBV5-1 CASSSEGALGEKLFF
TRBJ1-1 TRBV29-1 CSVEGQNSNTEAFF
TRBJ1-1 TRBV4-2 CASSQEQMAVMNTEAFF
TRBJ2-6 TRBV14 CASSQPYRAGANVLTF
TRBJ1-4 TRBV6-5 CASSYLRTGGLEKLFF
TRBJ2-7 TRBV5-3 CARSLVATGTYEQYF
TRBJ1-1 TRBV10-3 CAISEEGGMNTEAFF
TRBJ1-2 TRBV7-9 CASSSGGVDYGYTF
TRBJ2-1 TRBV6-1 CASSEVGGSTDEQFF
TRBJ2-1 TRBV28 CASKQHSYNEQFF
TRBJ2-5 TRBV30 CAWSRQGARETQYF
TRBJ1-5 TRBV6-5 CASSPPYQPQHF
TRBJ1-2 TRBV4-1 CASRPPGPSYGYTF
TRBJ1-1 TRBV4-3 CASSQEEGLGTEAFF
TRBJ2-4 TRBV10-1 CASSESGVNIQYF
TRBJ2-1 TRBV5-1 CASSLVENSYNEQFF
TRBJ2-7 TRBV4-2 CASSQDFGGNYEQYF
TRBJ1-2 TRBV19 CASNPDRFYGYTF
TRBJ2-7 TRBV7-3 CASSPSYSSYEQYF
TRBJ2-7 TRBV30 CAWSSAVSSYEQYF
TRBJ1-3 TRBV5-1 CASSVPGSGNTIYF
TRBJ1-1 TRBV21-1 CASSKVAGQLNTEAFF
TRBJ1-2 TRBV4-3 CASSQELGGNYGYTF
TRBJ1-2 TRBV6-5 CASSYEAGGNYGYTF
TRBJ1-6 TRBV27 CASSFPGNSMNSPLHF
TRBJ2-7 TRBV11-2 CASSLNLPGAPYEQYF
TRBJ2-5 TRBV6-1 CASRASGGVQETQYF
TRBJ1-2 TRBV6-6 CASRDGLRAIGYTF
TRBJ1-2 TRBV9 CASRGSGTDYGYTF
TRBJ2-1 TRBV5-4 CASSYLAGRGSYNEQFF
TRBJ2-1 TRBV15 CATSRVEGQGGNEQFF
TRBJ2-7 TRBV7-6 CASSSGTAGEQYF
TRBJ2-7 TRBV10-3 CAISARTGPSYEQYF
TRBJ1-2 TRBV30 CASAGQGSSGYGYTF